The subject of this entry is one T cell receptor (beta chain). The antigen it binds to is not known. Base qualities are not recorded, but no much larger clone differs from it by a single base. The record originates from a study of cytomegalovirus exposure and HLA in healthy donors (TCRdb year 2017). Study-wide context: According to a later analysis, the 110 or so validation repertoires were produced on the same platform as the 666 repertoires of the first cohort. The study aimed to test whether cataloging public T cell receptors could reveal signatures of past pathogen exposure. A separate validation cohort of roughly 130 different subjects was used in addition to the approximately 700-subject first cohort. To predict cytomegalovirus infection status, the study combined high-throughput TCR immunosequencing, statistical association of individual TCRs with disease status, and machine learning.

Library method: the immunoSEQ multiplex PCR assay. As for how the authors treated the data: To diagnose cytomegalovirus status from the catalog of TCR beta chain sequences, a statistical classification framework was built. The source is immuneACCESS, and TCRdb retained only in-frame sequences with V and J called. Part of the clones is not carried over; for the studies checked, unresolved V genes explain less than half of this, and the remainder is unexplained. That table is the source of V, J and clone size, and D and trimming were worked out from the DNA. The sample table records 90,000 to 150,000 clones; approximately 88% of these occur just once. 6% to 7% of the sample belongs to the ten largest clones. The full study reports these points: Most TCR sequences were observed very rarely across donors, whereas some public TCRs were present in many individuals. Subsequent analysis determined that TCRs grouped into clusters in the first cohort also showed a tendency toward co-occurrence across the roughly 110 validation repertoires, and 90% to 95% of cluster scores exceeded 0. The authors suggested that the approach could potentially be extended to other disease states and immunological phenotypes. A total of around 150 TCR beta chains were listed by the study as associated with cytomegalovirus. Cytomegalovirus status was reported to be diagnosed by the classifier with high specificity and sensitivity in both the original and validation cohorts. A later analysis lacked HLA typing for the validation cohort, so it scored co-occurrence in that cohort across all 120 or so repertoires. A few of the identified cytomegalovirus-associated TCR beta chains were confirmed in vitro to be specific for cytomegalovirus antigens.

The CDR3 holds 16 amino acids from the cysteine to the phenylalanine. Kept here is only the CDR3 DNA, which spans 48 bases and is read in frame from base 1. The germline V gene encodes CDR1 MGHDK and CDR2 SYGVNS. Trimming removed 2 bases from V and 9 bases from J, leaving 20 bases between the germline ends. The donors belonged to the validation cohort of over a hundred subjects, which was separate from the roughly 670-subject first cohort. Sequencing used PBMCs. The receptor comes from a woman in her late teens or twenties in good health and CMV-seropositive. Here the chain combines TRBV25-1 and TRBJ2-1; a tentative D call is TRBD1 (6 bases match). CDR3 sequence: CASSEVRGSWGSEQFF. In nucleotides, the sequence is TGTGCCAGCAGTGAAGTCAGGGGATCTTGGGGAAGTGAGCAGTTCTTC.